Included here is one T cell receptor (beta chain) sequence, with context. Its antigen is not identified. These data belong to a study of vaccination and CD4 T cells after COVID-19. Study in general: Convalescent patients gave post-COVID blood a median approximately 100 days post-diagnosis, range 35 to 161.

The CDR3 length is 13 residues. The germline gives CDR1 SEHNR, CDR2 FQNEAQ (reference sequence). Trimming took 6 bases from V and 6 from J; bases not matched to a gene: 6. Noted treatment: roughly 10-day PBMC culture with coronavirus spike peptide pools or control peptides (ViraFEST assay). An Oncomine TCR Beta short-read assay was used to sequence the DNA from cultured CD4+ T cells. MiXCR, applied by TCRdb to the PCR reads, yields one record per CDR3 protein. The table lists about 19,000 distinct CDR3 sequences, roughly 55% of them singletons, with roughly 7% in the top ten. This clonotype was obtained from a human donor who had recovered from COVID-19. Input material: CD4+ T cells from blood, cultured in vitro. This sequence joins TRBV7-9 and TRBJ1-2, with 8 bases lining up with TRBD1. CDR3 bases: TGTGCCAGCAGGCGGGGACAGGCGGATGGCTACACCTTC. Encoded protein: CASRRGQADGYTF.